A selection of T cell receptor beta chains follows, all from one sample in a study of neurological immune-mediated disorders. TCRdb re-analysed the 5' RACE reads in MiXCR, keeping a single row per CDR3 protein. The sample yields about 45,000 distinct CDR3 sequences, approximately 13% seen once. Material: PBMCs. These receptors were collected from a man in his thirties or forties in good health. Each CDR3 is given with its conserved first and last residue. D genes are given only for firm matches. Some rows have no size entry. The others give once, few or many, or a class for an expanded clone.

cdr3_aa: CASSRDTWGSQYF
cdr3_nt: TGTGCCAGCAGTCGAGATACTTGGGGGTCCCAGTACTTC
v_call: TRBV7-7
clone_size: many
d_call: .
j_call: TRBJ2-5

cdr3_aa: CSAIVEAGAPYNEQFF
cdr3_nt: TGCAGTGCTATAGTTGAGGCGGGAGCCCCCTACAATGAGCAGTTCTTC
v_call: TRBV20-1
clone_size: many
d_call: TRBD2
j_call: TRBJ2-1

cdr3_aa: CASSFNQGVTEAFF
cdr3_nt: TGTGCCAGCAGTTTCAACCAGGGTGTCACTGAAGCTTTCTTT
v_call: TRBV12-3/TRBV12-4
clone_size: many
d_call: .
j_call: TRBJ1-1

cdr3_aa: CASSDSNRDTGELFF
cdr3_nt: TGTGCCAGCAGTGACTCAAATCGGGACACCGGGGAGCTGTTTTTT
v_call: TRBV6-4
clone_size: few
d_call: .
j_call: TRBJ2-2

cdr3_aa: CASSTGTSWYEQYF
cdr3_nt: TGTGCCAGCAGCACCGGGACTAGTTGGTACGAGCAGTACTTC
v_call: TRBV12-3/TRBV12-4
clone_size: many
d_call: TRBD2
j_call: TRBJ2-7

cdr3_aa: CATSPGTSWGNEQFF
cdr3_nt: TGTGCCACCAGTCCCGGGACTAGTTGGGGCAATGAGCAGTTCTTC
v_call: TRBV15
clone_size: many
d_call: TRBD2
j_call: TRBJ2-1

cdr3_aa: CSADRNRGTDTQYF
cdr3_nt: TGCAGTGCTGACCGCAATAGGGGCACAGATACGCAGTATTTT
v_call: TRBV20-1
clone_size: many
d_call: .
j_call: TRBJ2-3

cdr3_aa: CASKNAYEQYF
cdr3_nt: TGTGCCAGCAAGAACGCCTACGAGCAGTACTTC
v_call: TRBV27
clone_size: many
d_call: .
j_call: TRBJ2-7

cdr3_aa: CSARELAGGPNIQYF
cdr3_nt: TGCAGTGCTAGAGAACTAGCGGGAGGGCCGAACATTCAGTACTTC
v_call: TRBV20-1
clone_size: many
d_call: TRBD2
j_call: TRBJ2-4

cdr3_aa: CASSLTQGQSEAFF
cdr3_nt: TGCGCCAGCAGCTTGACGCAGGGGCAGAGTGAAGCTTTCTTT
v_call: TRBV5-1
clone_size: many
d_call: .
j_call: TRBJ1-1

cdr3_aa: CASSLDWSNTGELFF
cdr3_nt: TGTGCCAGCAGCTTGGATTGGAGCAACACCGGGGAGCTGTTTTTT
v_call: TRBV5-6
clone_size: many
d_call: .
j_call: TRBJ2-2

cdr3_aa: CASSPTELSYEQYF
cdr3_nt: TGTGCCAGCAGTCCGACAGAACTCTCCTACGAGCAGTACTTC
v_call: TRBV6-5
clone_size: many
d_call: .
j_call: TRBJ2-7

cdr3_aa: CRVSVLAADEQYF
cdr3_nt: TGCAGGGTATCGGTGTTAGCGGCCGACGAGCAGTACTTC
v_call: TRBV20-1
clone_size: many
d_call: .
j_call: TRBJ2-7

cdr3_aa: CANSNSAGNTIYF
cdr3_nt: TGTGCCAACAGCAACTCGGCTGGAAACACCATATATTTC
v_call: TRBV7-9
clone_size: .
d_call: .
j_call: TRBJ1-3

cdr3_aa: CASSEGRSSYNEQFF
cdr3_nt: TGCGCCAGCAGCGAGGGGAGGAGCTCCTACAATGAGCAGTTCTTC
v_call: TRBV5-1
clone_size: many
d_call: .
j_call: TRBJ2-1

cdr3_aa: CASSPGTSGQYF
cdr3_nt: TGCGCCAGCAGCCCGGGGACTAGCGGGCAGTACTTC
v_call: TRBV5-1
clone_size: .
d_call: TRBD2
j_call: TRBJ2-7

cdr3_aa: CASSSGGEETQYF
cdr3_nt: TGCGCCAGCAGCTCCGGGGGCGAAGAGACCCAGTACTTC
v_call: TRBV5-1
clone_size: many
d_call: .
j_call: TRBJ2-5

cdr3_aa: CASSPNRDTTGELFF
cdr3_nt: TGCGCCAGCAGCCCTAACCGGGACACCACCGGGGAGCTGTTTTTT
v_call: TRBV4-1
clone_size: many
d_call: .
j_call: TRBJ2-2

cdr3_aa: CASSPTSGKVYEQYF
cdr3_nt: TGTGCCAGCAGCCCTACTAGCGGGAAGGTCTACGAGCAGTACTTC
v_call: TRBV7-2
clone_size: few
d_call: TRBD2
j_call: TRBJ2-7

cdr3_aa: CASSLVPSGNFGELFF
cdr3_nt: TGCGCCAGCAGCTTGGTTCCTTCGGGGAATTTCGGGGAGCTGTTTTTT
v_call: TRBV5-1
clone_size: many
d_call: .
j_call: TRBJ2-2

cdr3_aa: CASSTGGLPLVEAFF
cdr3_nt: TGCGCCAGCTCGACGGGGGGGCTGCCTCTTGTCGAAGCTTTCTTT
v_call: TRBV5-1
clone_size: many
d_call: .
j_call: TRBJ1-1

cdr3_aa: CASSWFESSTDTQYF
cdr3_nt: TGTGCCAGCAGTTGGTTCGAGAGCAGCACAGATACGCAGTATTTT
v_call: TRBV28
clone_size: many
d_call: .
j_call: TRBJ2-3

cdr3_aa: CSARERAEGQETQYF
cdr3_nt: TGCAGTGCTAGAGAACGAGCGGAAGGGCAAGAGACCCAGTACTTC
v_call: TRBV20-1
clone_size: many
d_call: .
j_call: TRBJ2-5

cdr3_aa: CSVVRASGNEQFF
cdr3_nt: TGCAGCGTGGTTCGGGCCTCTGGGAATGAGCAGTTCTTC
v_call: TRBV29-1
clone_size: many
d_call: .
j_call: TRBJ2-1

cdr3_aa: CSAQTTGLSYNEQFF
cdr3_nt: TGCAGTGCCCAGACGACGGGCCTCTCCTACAATGAGCAGTTCTTC
v_call: TRBV20-1
clone_size: many
d_call: .
j_call: TRBJ2-1

cdr3_aa: CASSLALGVAGGYEEQFF
cdr3_nt: TGTGCCAGCAGCTTAGCGCTAGGAGTCGCGGGAGGCTATGAAGAGCAGTTCTTC
v_call: TRBV11-1
clone_size: many
d_call: TRBD2
j_call: TRBJ2-1

cdr3_aa: CASGRLGGYYGYTF
cdr3_nt: TGTGCCAGCGGCCGCTTGGGGGGATACTATGGCTACACCTTC
v_call: TRBV28
clone_size: many
d_call: .
j_call: TRBJ1-2

cdr3_aa: CSAIPEGYQNSPLHF
cdr3_nt: TGCAGTGCTATTCCAGAAGGCTATCAAAATTCACCCCTCCACTTT
v_call: TRBV20-1
clone_size: many
d_call: .
j_call: TRBJ1-6

cdr3_aa: CASSSDSSYNSPLHF
cdr3_nt: TGTGCCAGCAGCTCGGACAGCTCCTATAATTCACCCCTCCACTTT
v_call: TRBV28
clone_size: few
d_call: .
j_call: TRBJ1-6

cdr3_aa: CASSLQANTGELFF
cdr3_nt: TGTGCCAGCAGTTTACAGGCGAACACCGGGGAGCTGTTTTTT
v_call: TRBV12-3/TRBV12-4
clone_size: many
d_call: .
j_call: TRBJ2-2

cdr3_aa: CSARETGTSVGEQFF
cdr3_nt: TGCAGTGCTAGAGAAACCGGGACTAGCGTGGGTGAGCAGTTCTTC
v_call: TRBV20-1
clone_size: many
d_call: TRBD2
j_call: TRBJ2-1

cdr3_aa: CASSFSGSEQYF
cdr3_nt: TGTGCCAGCAGTTTCTCAGGGAGCGAGCAGTACTTC
v_call: TRBV12-3/TRBV12-4
clone_size: many
d_call: .
j_call: TRBJ2-7

cdr3_aa: CASSRGTSEAYEQYF
cdr3_nt: TGCGCCAGCAGCAGAGGGACTAGCGAGGCCTACGAGCAGTACTTC
v_call: TRBV5-1
clone_size: many
d_call: TRBD2
j_call: TRBJ2-7

cdr3_aa: CASSSGYNEQFF
cdr3_nt: TGCGCCAGCAGCTCCGGATACAATGAGCAGTTCTTC
v_call: TRBV5-1
clone_size: many
d_call: .
j_call: TRBJ2-1

cdr3_aa: CASRTLAGDTQYF
cdr3_nt: TGTGCCAGCAGGACTTTAGCGGGAGATACGCAGTATTTT
v_call: TRBV6-1
clone_size: .
d_call: TRBD2
j_call: TRBJ2-3

cdr3_aa: CASSKPGQGPGETQYF
cdr3_nt: TGTGCCAGCAGTAAGCCGGGACAGGGTCCTGGAGAGACCCAGTACTTC
v_call: TRBV6-5
clone_size: many
d_call: TRBD1
j_call: TRBJ2-5

cdr3_aa: CASSLGTVTEAFF
cdr3_nt: TGTGCCAGCAGCCTTGGGACAGTCACTGAAGCTTTCTTT
v_call: TRBV14
clone_size: many
d_call: TRBD1
j_call: TRBJ1-1

cdr3_aa: CASSSPTVEQYF
cdr3_nt: TGTGCCAGCAGCTCTCCAACCGTGGAGCAGTACTTC
v_call: TRBV7-9
clone_size: many
d_call: .
j_call: TRBJ2-7

cdr3_aa: CASRTLGGPNWADTQYF
cdr3_nt: TGTGCCAGCAGGACCCTCGGAGGGCCGAATTGGGCAGATACGCAGTATTTT
v_call: TRBV27
clone_size: many
d_call: .
j_call: TRBJ2-3

cdr3_aa: CASSTTWDSNQPQHF
cdr3_nt: TGTGCCAGCAGTACAACGTGGGACTCCAATCAGCCCCAGCATTTT
v_call: TRBV6-5
clone_size: many
d_call: .
j_call: TRBJ1-5

cdr3_aa: CASSHISGRGGETQYF
cdr3_nt: TGTGCCAGCAGCCACATTAGCGGGAGGGGGGGTGAGACCCAGTACTTC
v_call: TRBV3-1
clone_size: many
d_call: TRBD2
j_call: TRBJ2-5

cdr3_aa: CASSLARASGANVLTF
cdr3_nt: TGTGCCAGCAGTTTGGCCAGGGCCTCTGGGGCCAACGTCCTGACTTTC
v_call: TRBV28
clone_size: many
d_call: .
j_call: TRBJ2-6